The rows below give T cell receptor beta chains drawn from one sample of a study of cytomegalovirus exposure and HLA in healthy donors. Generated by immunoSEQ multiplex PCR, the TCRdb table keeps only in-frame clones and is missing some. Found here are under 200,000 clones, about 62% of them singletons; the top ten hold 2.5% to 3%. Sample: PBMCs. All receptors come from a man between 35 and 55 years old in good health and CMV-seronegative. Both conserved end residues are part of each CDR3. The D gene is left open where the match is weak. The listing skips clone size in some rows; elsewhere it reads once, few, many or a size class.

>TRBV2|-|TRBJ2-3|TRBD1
TGTGCCAGCAGAGGAAGAAGGGGGCAGCCAGATACGCAGTATTTT
CASRGRRGQPDTQYF
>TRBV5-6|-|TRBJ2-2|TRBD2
TGTGCCAGCAGCGCCACTAGCGGGGGGAACACCGGGGAGCTGTTTTTT
CASSATSGGNTGELFF
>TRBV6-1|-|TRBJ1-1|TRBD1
TGTGCCAGCAGTGCGCCCGGGACAGAAGATGAAGCTTTCTTT
CASSAPGTEDEAFF
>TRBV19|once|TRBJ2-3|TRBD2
TGTGCCAGTAGTATCGACGGGGGGGATGGGGATACGCAGTATTTT
CASSIDGGDGDTQYF
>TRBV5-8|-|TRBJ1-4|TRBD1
TGTGCCAGCAGCTCCCGGACAGGAAGGGAAAAACTGTTTTTT
CASSSRTGREKLFF
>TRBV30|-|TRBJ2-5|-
TGTGCCTGGAGTGCCCAACAGGGAAGAGGTGCAGAGACCCAGTACTTC
CAWSAQQGRGAETQYF
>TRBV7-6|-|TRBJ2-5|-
TGTGCCAGCAGCTTAGAGGTCGGCCGGGATGAGACCCAGTACTTC
CASSLEVGRDETQYF
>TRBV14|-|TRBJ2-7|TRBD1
TGTGCCAGCAGCGCCCGGGACAGACCCTCCTACGAGCAGTACTTC
CASSARDRPSYEQYF
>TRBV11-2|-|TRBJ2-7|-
TGTGCCAGCAGCTTAAACAGATTCTCCTACGAGCAGTACTTC
CASSLNRFSYEQYF
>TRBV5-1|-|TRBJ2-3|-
TGCGCCAGCAGCGATGCAACAGGGTTCACGCAGTATTTT
CASSDATGFTQYF
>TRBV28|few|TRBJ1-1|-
TGTGCCAGCAGCCTCCGACAGACTGAAGCTTTCTTT
CASSLRQTEAFF
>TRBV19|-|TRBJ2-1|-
TGTGCCAGTAGTATTCTAGCGCGAAATGAGCAGTTCTTC
CASSILARNEQFF
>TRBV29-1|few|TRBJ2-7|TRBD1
TGCAGCGTTACTCGACAGGGTATCTACGAGCAGTACTTC
CSVTRQGIYEQYF
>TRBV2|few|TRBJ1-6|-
TGTGCCAGCAGCGCCAGGACGACAGAAAATTCACCCCTCCACTTT
CASSARTTENSPLHF
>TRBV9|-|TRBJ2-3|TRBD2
TGTGCCAGCAGCGCGTCAATAGCGGGGGGGCGAGATACGCAGTATTTT
CASSASIAGGRDTQYF
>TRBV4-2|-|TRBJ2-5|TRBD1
TGTGCCAGCAGCCAGAGTCACCGGACAGGTTGGGAGACCCAGTACTTC
CASSQSHRTGWETQYF
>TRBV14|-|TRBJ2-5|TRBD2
TGTGCCAGCAGCCAAGATTGGCGACTAGCAGAACAAGAGACCCAGTACTTC
CASSQDWRLAEQETQYF